Listed below are T cell receptor beta chains from one sample, sequenced in a study of blood T cell repertoires in COVID-19. Generated by immunoSEQ multiplex PCR, the TCRdb table keeps only in-frame clones and is missing some. The sample yields approximately 150,000 clones, roughly 84% seen once. The source material was PBMCs or T cells enriched from blood (not recorded which). These TCRs come from a man between 60 and 75 years old who had recovered from COVID-19. The CDR3 runs from the conserved cysteine through the conserved F or W. The D gene is left open where the match is weak. Expanded clones are given a class, and other clones once, few, many or no size at all.

V	D	size	J	CDR3	DNA
TRBV6-5	NA	NA	TRBJ2-7	CASSPGDTSYEQYF	TGTGCCAGCAGCCCCGGCGACACCTCCTACGAGCAGTACTTC
TRBV13	TRBD2	NA	TRBJ2-7	CASSFTSGSIYEQYF	TGTGCCAGCAGCTTTACTAGCGGGAGTATCTACGAGCAGTACTTC
TRBV4-1	TRBD1	NA	TRBJ2-1	CASSHLPGQGAINEQFF	TGCGCCAGCAGCCACCTGCCGGGACAGGGGGCGATCAATGAGCAGTTCTTC
TRBV6-5	TRBD1	NA	TRBJ2-1	CASRTGWRNEQFF	TGTGCCAGCAGGACAGGGTGGAGGAATGAGCAGTTCTTC
TRBV25-1	NA	once	TRBJ2-7	CASSVHRASYEQYF	TGTGCCAGCAGTGTTCACAGGGCCTCCTACGAGCAGTACTTC
TRBV6-4	TRBD1	many	TRBJ2-2	CASSEGGENTGELFF	TGTGCCAGCAGTGAAGGGGGCGAGAACACCGGGGAGCTGTTTTTT
TRBV28	TRBD2	NA	TRBJ2-3	CASSLRGRAGTDTQYF	TGTGCCAGCAGTTTACGCGGGAGGGCCGGCACAGATACGCAGTATTTT
TRBV28	NA	NA	TRBJ1-5	CATREGGFDNQPQHF	TGTGCCACCAGAGAAGGGGGTTTCGATAATCAGCCCCAGCATTTT
TRBV5-4	NA	NA	TRBJ2-1	CASSGGTVNNEQFF	TGTGCCAGCAGCGGCGGGACAGTTAACAATGAGCAGTTCTTC
TRBV19	NA	NA	TRBJ2-2	CASSIHSANTGELFF	TGTGCCAGTAGTATCCATTCGGCGAACACCGGGGAGCTGTTTTTT
TRBV7-9	NA	once	TRBJ2-1	CASSLAGSNEQFF	TGTGCCAGCAGCTTAGCCGGGAGCAATGAGCAGTTCTTC
TRBV7-3	NA	NA	TRBJ2-7	CASSLSGGFSYEQYF	TGTGCCAGCAGCTTAAGTGGGGGCTTCTCCTACGAGCAGTACTTC
TRBV5-1	TRBD1	NA	TRBJ2-7	CASTEAGTGVTYEQYF	TGCGCCAGCACCGAGGCGGGGACAGGGGTAACCTACGAGCAGTACTTC
TRBV27	TRBD1	NA	TRBJ2-3	CASSSLRQGSTDTQYF	TGTGCCAGCAGTTCTTTGAGACAGGGGTCCACAGATACGCAGTATTTT
TRBV28	TRBD2	NA	TRBJ2-7	CASTLSGGAGRYEQYF	TGTGCCAGCACTCTTAGCGGGGGGGCCGGTCGTTACGAGCAGTACTTC
TRBV9	NA	NA	TRBJ2-5	CASSVGRGKETQYF	TGTGCCAGCAGCGTAGGCAGGGGCAAGGAGACCCAGTACTTC
TRBV28	TRBD2	NA	TRBJ2-7	CASSPPGLANEQYF	TGTGCCAGCTCACCCCCGGGACTAGCGAATGAGCAGTACTTC
TRBV19	NA	NA	TRBJ1-1	CASSSLQGTTEAFF	TGTGCCAGTAGCTCCCTTCAGGGGACCACTGAAGCTTTCTTT
TRBV7-2	NA	NA	TRBJ2-7	CASSRSGVSSYEQYF	TGTGCCAGCAGCAGATCAGGGGTAAGCTCCTACGAGCAGTACTTC
TRBV5-1	NA	once	TRBJ1-1	CASTIDYKLGGAFF	TGCGCCAGCACTATCGACTATAAACTAGGGGGAGCTTTCTTT
TRBV30	NA	NA	TRBJ1-1	CAWEAGTHYKAEAFF	TGTGCCTGGGAGGCGGGGACTCACTATAAGGCTGAAGCTTTCTTT